The next 31 T cell receptor beta chains were all read from a single sample in a study of radiation and T cells in renal cell carcinoma. Here immunoSEQ multiplex PCR was the method, and the copy in TCRdb shows in-frame clones only, minus some. This table has some 60,000 clones, around 78% appearing once. The time point: blood 2 weeks post-SBRT. Noted treatment: 15 Gy SBRT to primary tumor, nephrectomy 4 weeks later. Specimen: blood, collected from a patient whose treatment included radiotherapy and nephrectomy. These receptors were collected from a man between 60 and 75 years old with renal cell carcinoma.

V and J are TRBV12-5 and TRBJ2-2; TRBD2 might be the D (6 bases). The CDR3 consists of 18 residues. The V and J ends lost 4 bases and 1 base respectively, with 19 bases between them. Germline V lookup: CDR1 LGHNT, CDR2 FRNRAP. For the CDR3, the DNA is TGTGCTAGTGGTTCAGGGCGTGGGGGGACTGGGAACACCGGGGAGCTGTTTTTT. Encoded protein: CASGSGRGGTGNTGELFF.

The table lists this clone with a few counts. J is TRBJ1-3 and V is TRBV6-1; D may be TRBD1 (5 bases). From germline, CDR1 is MNHNS and CDR2 SASEGT. The V end was cut by 2 bases, the J end by 2 bases, with 13 bases between. CDR3 length equals 16 residues. The CDR3 DNA reads as TGTGCCAGCAGTGAAATGGCAGGGTTGACTGGAAACACCATATATTTT. As protein: CASSEMAGLTGNTIYF.

The chain is built from TRBV9 and TRBJ2-2; 7 nucleotides match TRBD2. CDR1 is SGDLS and CDR2 is YYNGEE in the germline V gene. V lost 1 base and J lost 6; bases outside the gene matches: 12. The CDR3 totals 17 residues. Here the CDR3 reads CASSVFSGGRGPGELFF. Here the CDR3 DNA reads TGTGCCAGCAGCGTATTCTCGGGAGGCCGGGGCCCCGGGGAGCTGTTTTTT.

This clone is termed medium-sized (0.01 to 0.1%). V gene TRBV6-4 combines with J gene TRBJ1-1; TRBD1 is a possible D gene (6 bases). V was pared by 3 bases and J by 4 bases, with 9 bases between. Germline V gene data show CDR1 as MRHNA and CDR2 as SNTAGT. This CDR3 spans 13 amino acids. This chain's CDR3 is CASSEGARTEAFF. DNA of the CDR3: TGTGCCAGCAGTGAGGGGGCGCGCACTGAAGCTTTCTTT.

J is TRBJ2-7 and V is TRBV30; D might be TRBD2 (6 bases). The V gene lost 6 bases and the J gene lost 6 bases, with 18 bases spanning the gap. Germline V CDR1 and CDR2: GTSNPN, SVGIG (reference sequence). There are 13 residues in the CDR3. For the CDR3, the DNA is TGTGCCTGCACCGGGAATGGGGGGTTCGAGCAGTACGTC. Translating it yields CACTGNGGFEQYV.

The chain combines TRBV11-2 with TRBJ1-1, with TRBD1 matching 8 bases. The CDR3 spans 14 residues. J was trimmed by 9 bases and V by 0 bases; bases with no gene match: 6. Germline V gene lookup returns CDR1 SGHAT and CDR2 FQNNGV. The CDR3 DNA reads TGTGCCAGCAGCTTAGAAGACAGGGGCTCTAAAGCTTTCTTT. Translated: CASSLEDRGSKAFF. The whole variable domain, filled in from reference TRBV11-2 and TRBJ1-1, reads EAGVAQSPRYKIIEKRQSVAFWCNPISGHATLYWYQQILGQGPKLLIQFQNNGVVDDSQLPKDRFSAERLKGVDSTLKIQPAKLEDSAVYLCASSLEDRGSKAFFGQGTRLTVV.

The gene calls are TRBV29-1 and TRBJ2-7; D is possibly TRBD1 or TRBD2 (7 bases each). CDR3 length: 15 residues. Trimming shortened V by 7 bases and J by 3 bases, and 22 bases separated the two germline ends. Germline CDR1 is SQVTM and CDR2 is ANQGSEA. CDR3 DNA sequence: TGCAGCGGAGGACACCCGACAGGGAGGGACTACGAGCAGTACGTC. This codes for CSGGHPTGRDYEQYV.

The rearrangement uses TRBV4-3 and TRBJ1-1; D is possibly TRBD1 (5 bases). The germline gives CDR1 LGHNA, CDR2 YSLEER. The CDR3 totals 14 residues. The germline V and J ends were trimmed by 0 bases and 11 bases, with 16 bases remaining between them. CDR3 in DNA: TGCGCCAGCAGCCAAGACGCCGGGGGAAGAGGGGCTTTCTTT. Translated: CASSQDAGGRGAFF.

V is TRBV30 and J is TRBJ2-7, with 7 nucleotides matching TRBD1. The V segment lost 5 bases and the J segment 2 bases; nucleotides outside the gene matches: 12. The CDR3 extends over 15 amino acids. Germline CDR1 is GTSNPN and CDR2 is SVGIG (reference sequence). DNA of the CDR3: TGTGCCTGGTCTCGACAGGGAAGTAGGGCCTACGAGCAGTACGTC. Its translation is CAWSRQGSRAYEQYV.

This clone appeared once. V is TRBV6-5 and J is TRBJ2-7; perhaps D is TRBD1 or TRBD2 (5 bases each). The CDR3 is 14 residues long. Germline CDR1 reads MNHEY; CDR2 reads SVGAGI. Trimming took 2 bases from V and 4 from J, leaving 12 bases between them. The CDR3 bases are TGTGCCAGCAGTTACAACCGGGACGGTTACGAGCAGTACTTC. It codes for CASSYNRDGYEQYF.

The rearrangement uses TRBV11-2 and TRBJ2-3; D call uncertain. V was clipped by 7 bases and J by 5 bases, with 10 bases between them. CDR3 length: 12 amino acids. Per the germline V gene, CDR1 is SGHAT and CDR2 is FQNNGV. In nucleotides, the CDR3 is TGTGCCAGCACCTTGCTGCGAGATACGCAGTATTTT. Protein product: CASTLLRDTQYF.

The V call is TRBV29-1, the J call TRBJ2-1; 7 nucleotides match TRBD1. Trimming at V came to 1 base and at J to 7 bases, leaving 7 bases not matched to a gene. The germline gives CDR1 SQVTM, CDR2 ANQGSEA. There are 14 residues in the CDR3. CDR3 protein: CSVEGKQGSNEQFF. The CDR3 nucleotides read TGCAGCGTTGAAGGAAAACAGGGGTCTAATGAGCAGTTCTTC.

V usage is TRBV5-6 and J usage is TRBJ2-7; TRBD2 agrees at 13 bases. Germline assignment: CDR1 SGHDT and CDR2 YYEEEE. The junction had 3 bases not matched to a gene; V was cut back by 4 bases and J by 2 bases. The CDR3 covers 15 residues. CDR3 amino acids: CASSEGTSGTYEQYF. The CDR3 DNA reads TGTGCCAGCAGCGAAGGGACTAGCGGGACCTACGAGCAGTACTTC.

The chain couples TRBV13 to TRBJ1-5; D is ambiguous. Germline V gene sequence: CDR1 PRHDT, CDR2 FYEKMQ (reference sequence). CDR3 length equals 15 residues. Trimming took 7 bases from V and 3 from J, leaving 16 bases between them. This CDR3 is CASNPLWAPNQPQHF. The CDR3 DNA sequence: TGTGCCAGCAACCCCTTGTGGGCCCCCAATCAGCCCCAGCATTTT.

The chain combines TRBV6-5 with TRBJ1-1; D perhaps matches TRBD1 (5 bases). CDR3 length: 13 residues. V shed 2 bases and J shed 4 bases, with 8 bases lying between them. Germline V CDR1 and CDR2: MNHEY, SVGAGI. The CDR3 DNA reads TGTGCCAGCAGTTACGGAGGGGTCACTGAAGCTTTCTTT. Translating it yields CASSYGGVTEAFF.

The V gene is TRBV30, the J gene TRBJ1-6; the match to TRBD1 covers 8 bases. Germline V gives CDR1 GTSNPN, CDR2 SVGIG (reference sequence). The CDR3 consists of 17 residues. The trim removed 2 bases at V and 5 bases at J, leaving 11 bases unmatched. DNA for the CDR3: TGTGCCTGGAGTTCATCCCTCGGACAGGGCGATAATTCACCCCTCCACTTT. Its protein is CAWSSSLGQGDNSPLHF.

This clone appeared a single time. V usage is TRBV7-9 and J usage is TRBJ1-3; D uncertain. The CDR3 extends over 14 amino acids. V was cut by 6 bases and J by 4 bases, with 13 bases left in between. In germline, CDR1 is SEHNR, CDR2 FQNEAQ (reference sequence). The CDR3 bases are TGTGCCAGCAGATCGGACCGGAGGGGAAACACCATATATTTT. Translation gives CASRSDRRGNTIYF.

The chain couples TRBV6-6 to TRBJ2-1, with 11 bases that match TRBD1. V trimming: 4 bases; J trimming: 8 bases; junction bases outside the gene matches: 10. This CDR3 is built from 16 residues. Per the germline V gene, CDR1 is MNHNY and CDR2 is SVGAGI (reference sequence). The CDR3 region is CASSSEGTGGLDEQFF. The DNA for the CDR3 is TGTGCCAGCAGTTCGGAAGGGACAGGGGGATTGGATGAGCAGTTCTTC.

This chain links TRBV4-1 with TRBJ2-1; D is possibly TRBD2 (6 bases). Germline V gives CDR1 MGHRA, CDR2 YSYEKL. This CDR3 spans 15 amino acids. The germline V and J ends were trimmed by 3 bases and 8 bases, with 17 bases remaining between them. CDR3 sequence (DNA): TGCGCCAGCAGCCACAATAAACGACTAGACGATGAGCAGTTCTTC. It yields the protein CASSHNKRLDDEQFF.

The chain couples TRBV14 to TRBJ2-3; D is uncertain. V lost 0 bases, J lost 6 bases, and 10 bases lay in between. CDR3 length: 14 amino acids. The germline V gene encodes CDR1 SGHDN and CDR2 FVKESK. This CDR3 is CASSQDVATDTQYF. For the CDR3, the DNA is TGTGCCAGCAGCCAAGATGTAGCCACGGATACGCAGTATTTT.

V and J are TRBV29-1 and TRBJ2-5; D gene ambiguous. The V and J ends lost 4 bases and 5 bases respectively, with 14 bases between them. The CDR3 contains 13 residues. Germline V gives CDR1 SQVTM, CDR2 ANQGSEA. This CDR3 is CSVGKVSGETQYF. The CDR3, as DNA: TGCAGCGTTGGGAAAGTCTCTGGGGAGACCCAGTACTTC.

A few counts support this clone. The chain uses TRBV5-1 and TRBJ2-3; D might be TRBD2 (5 bases). The CDR3 length is 15 residues. Germline lookup yields CDR1 SGHRS and CDR2 YFSETQ. Deletions cut 0 bases from V and 0 bases from J, with 8 bases between. The CDR3 loop is CASSLARGSTDTQYF. Here the CDR3 DNA reads TGCGCCAGCAGCTTGGCCCGGGGAAGCACAGATACGCAGTATTTT.

This clone was counted a few times. The rearrangement joins TRBV5-1 to TRBJ1-1, with TRBD1 as a possible D gene (5 bases). Germline CDR1 SGHRS, CDR2 YFSETQ. The CDR3 is 13 amino acids. V lost 5 bases to trimming and J lost 7 bases, with 15 bases between them. The CDR3 DNA follows: TGCGCCAGCAGGAACAGGTTTTCGGATGAAGCTTTCTTT. Its translation is CASRNRFSDEAFF.

The genes are TRBV2 and TRBJ2-3; 8 nucleotides match TRBD2. Trimming removed 8 bases from V and 1 base from J; junction bases left unmatched: 8. Germline V gene lookup returns CDR1 SNHLY and CDR2 FYNNEI. This CDR3 spans 15 amino acids. CDR3 sequence (DNA): TGTGCCAGCTCGAAAGCGGGAGTGGGCACAGATACGCAGTATTTT. Amino acid sequence: CASSKAGVGTDTQYF.

The CDR3 DNA reads as TGTGCCAGCGGGTTCGGCAATCAGCCCCAGCATTTT. Its translation is CASGFGNQPQHF. This chain uses TRBV28 with TRBJ1-5, with D hard to call. Germline loops: CDR1 MDHEN, CDR2 SYDVKM. The CDR3 runs 12 residues. V lost 8 bases and J lost 2, with 7 bases in between.

The chain has TRBV9 and TRBJ1-1, with D possibly matching TRBD1 (5 bases). Per germline, CDR1 SGDLS and CDR2 YYNGEE. The CDR3 totals 12 residues. The V end was cut by 4 bases, the J end by 8 bases, with 12 bases between. This CDR3 is CASSLPGLEAFF. In nucleotides, the CDR3 is TGTGCCAGCAGCCTGCCGGGGCTAGAAGCTTTCTTT.

The chain carries TRBV7-9 and TRBJ2-2; D call uncertain. Per germline, CDR1 SEHNR and CDR2 FQNEAQ (reference sequence). The CDR3 is 14 residues long. The V and J ends lost 4 bases and 7 bases respectively, with 13 bases between them. The CDR3 region is CASSSRETSGELFF. CDR3 nucleotides: TGTGCCAGCAGCTCCCGCGAAACGAGCGGGGAGCTGTTTTTT.

J is TRBJ1-1 and V is TRBV11-3; D is undetermined. Germline-derived CDR1 and CDR2 are SGHNT and YENEEA. Trimming removed 0 bases at V and 2 bases at J, with 4 bases between. This CDR3 contains 13 residues. In DNA form, the CDR3 reads TGTGCCAGCAGCTTAGAAGGAAACACTGAAGCTTTCTTT. Its protein product is CASSLEGNTEAFF.

This chain joins TRBV5-1 and TRBJ1-2, with unresolved D. CDR1 is SGHRS, CDR2 YFSETQ, per germline. The CDR3 has 13 amino acids. Trimming cost V 0 bases and J 6 bases, with 9 bases left between them. The CDR3 loop is CASSLEGNHGYTF. Here the CDR3 DNA reads TGCGCCAGCAGCTTGGAAGGGAACCATGGCTACACCTTC. The whole variable domain, filled in from reference TRBV5-1 and TRBJ1-2, reads KAGVTQTPRYLIKTRGQQVTLSCSPISGHRSVSWYQQTPGQGLQFLFEYFSETQRNKGNFPGRFSGRQFSNSRSEMNVSTLELGDSALYLCASSLEGNHGYTFGSGTRLTVV.

The chain links TRBV7-2 to TRBJ1-3, with 7 bases aligning to TRBD1. CDR1 is SGHTA and CDR2 is FQGNSA in the germline V gene. The CDR3 length is 15 residues. V trimming: 1 base; J trimming: 2 bases; junction bases outside the gene matches: 2. CDR3 protein: CASSLGQGAGNTIYF. The CDR3 region has the DNA TGTGCCAGCAGCTTAGGGCAGGGGGCTGGAAACACCATATATTTT.

The gene calls are TRBV7-6 and TRBJ2-3; D is unclear. Trimming left V 1 base short and J 2 bases short, with 13 bases between. The CDR3 is 16 residues long. CDR1 SGHVS and CDR2 FNYEAQ come from the germline V gene. CDR3 in amino acids: CASSLEVVAFTDTQYF. The CDR3 DNA sequence: TGTGCCAGCAGCTTAGAAGTTGTGGCATTCACAGATACGCAGTATTTT.